The 32 T cell receptor beta chains below all came from one sample that was sequenced in a study of Graves' ophthalmopathy and Graves' hyperthyroidism. RNA transcripts were the source from which TCR beta CDR3 regions were amplified. RT-PCR with HTBI primers came first, then second-round multiplex PCR. MiXCR, applied by TCRdb to the multiplex PCR reads, yields one record per CDR3 protein. The sample yields roughly 400,000 distinct CDR3 sequences, 17% seen once. The sample consisted of peripheral blood. All receptors come from an adult woman with stable Graves' hyperthyroidism.

This clonotype appeared many times. The V and J genes are TRBV28 and TRBJ1-1, with 9 nucleotides matching TRBD1. Germline assignment: CDR1 MDHEN and CDR2 SYDVKM. After removal of 5 bases from V and 6 bases from J, the junction contained 10 bases not matched to a gene. CDR3 length: 15 amino acids. As DNA, the CDR3 is TGTGCCAGCAGTCAATGGGGGACAGGGTACTCTGAAGCTTTCTTT. Translating gives CASSQWGTGYSEAFF.

This clonotype has at least ten counts. The J gene is TRBJ2-7, the V gene TRBV4-1, with D tentatively TRBD1 (6 bases). The CDR3 is made up of 15 amino acids. V lost 1 base to trimming and J lost 0 bases, with 10 bases between them. Germline V gives CDR1 MGHRA, CDR2 YSYEKL. CDR3 amino acids: CASSQGRDTSYEQYF. The DNA for the CDR3 is TGCGCCAGCAGCCAAGGCCGGGACACCTCCTACGAGCAGTACTTC.

This clonotype was detected many times. The J gene is TRBJ1-5, the V gene TRBV6-2 or TRBV6-3; no clear D. The CDR3 is made up of 10 amino acids. Trimming shortened V by 6 bases and J by 9 bases, and 6 bases separated the two germline ends. The germline V gene has CDR1 MNHEY and CDR2 SVGEGT. CDR3 protein: CASSPPPQHF. DNA for the CDR3: TGTGCCAGCAGCCCCCCGCCCCAGCATTTT.

This clonotype was found a few times. One end of the junction fails to match germline, which may point to a read error. The V call is TRBV20-1, the J call TRBJ1-2; D is perhaps TRBD1 (5 bases). Germline V lookup: CDR1 DFQATT, CDR2 SNEGSKA (reference sequence). CDR3 length equals 11 residues. The CDR3 loop is CSTAGNFGYTF. The CDR3 DNA reads as TGCAGTACAGCAGGGAACTTTGGCTACACCTTC.

This clonotype was seen only a few times. A clone one base away is much larger, so this may be a read error. This sequence joins TRBV6-2 or TRBV6-3 and TRBJ2-7, with 16 positions matching TRBD2. V shed 2 bases and J 9 bases; nucleotides not matched to a gene: 7. The CDR3 runs to 16 residues. Germline V lookup: CDR1 MNHEY, CDR2 SVGEGT. CDR3 coding DNA: TGTGCCAGCAGTTACGGGACTAGCGGGAGGGCCGGCGGGCAGTACTTC. Protein sequence: CASSYGTSGRAGGQYF.

This clonotype was seen repeatedly, ten times or more. The gene calls are TRBV13 and TRBJ2-7, with no clear D. Trimming removed 5 bases at V and 6 bases at J, with 14 bases between. Germline lookup yields CDR1 PRHDT and CDR2 FYEKMQ (reference sequence). The CDR3 contains 13 residues. The DNA of the CDR3 is TGTGCCAGCAGCCTATTAGGTAGGGCCGAGCAGTACTTC. Translating gives CASSLLGRAEQYF.

The table lists this clonotype with many counts. The V gene is TRBV11-2, the J gene TRBJ2-5, with 8 nucleotides matching TRBD2. J gave up 5 bases and V 0 bases, and 11 bases lay outside the gene matches. This CDR3 spans 17 amino acids. Germline loops: CDR1 SGHAT, CDR2 FQNNGV. CDR3 loop: CASSLDQPSGWLETQYF. CDR3 coding DNA: TGTGCCAGCAGCTTAGATCAGCCTAGCGGGTGGTTGGAGACCCAGTACTTC.

This clonotype was recorded at least ten times. V is TRBV11-1 and J is TRBJ1-5; 7 bases align to TRBD1. This CDR3 spans 16 amino acids. The J segment lost 0 bases and the V segment lost 1 base, leaving 3 bases of the junction unmatched. Germline CDR1 is SGHAT and CDR2 is FQDESV (reference sequence). CDR3 sequence reads: CASSLGTGPSNQPQHF. The CDR3 DNA is TGTGCCAGCAGCTTAGGGACAGGTCCTAGCAATCAGCCCCAGCATTTT.

Ten or more counts support this clonotype. The V call is TRBV19, the J call TRBJ2-2; D unresolved. Germline V lookup: CDR1 LNHDA, CDR2 SQIVND (reference sequence). Between the trimmed V and J ends, which lost 6 bases and 0 bases, there was a span of 11 bases. The CDR3 is 15 amino acids. The CDR3: CASRMTIANTGELFF. DNA of the CDR3: TGTGCCAGTAGAATGACAATCGCGAACACCGGGGAGCTGTTTTTT.

A note on this clonotype: A much larger clone lies a single base off, so this may be a read error. This chain links TRBV7-3 with TRBJ2-5; 8 nucleotides match TRBD2. Germline V gene lookup returns CDR1 SGHTA and CDR2 FQGTGA. This CDR3 contains 15 residues. The chain's CDR3 is CVSSLLAGPRETQYF. DNA of the CDR3: TGTGTCAGCAGCTTATTAGCGGGACCTCGGGAGACCCAGTACTTC.

In its sample, this clonotype was seen many times. The chain is built from TRBV4-3 and TRBJ2-7; TRBD1 matches 10 bases. The CDR3 is 15 residues long. The J segment lost 5 bases and the V segment lost 0 bases, leaving 4 bases of the junction unmatched. Germline CDR1 reads LGHNA; CDR2 reads YSLEER. The CDR3 loop is CASSQEWDRGHEQYF. CDR3 sequence (DNA): TGCGCCAGCAGCCAAGAATGGGACAGGGGCCACGAGCAGTACTTC.

This clonotype was seen repeatedly, ten times or more. The chain carries TRBV27 and TRBJ1-2; perhaps TRBD1 as D (6 bases). Germline lookup yields CDR1 MNHEY and CDR2 SMNVEV (reference sequence). Deletions cut 1 base from V and 4 bases from J, with 16 bases between. This CDR3 contains 16 residues. CDR3 in amino acids: CASSLLQGGRVYGYTF. Here the CDR3 DNA reads TGTGCCAGCAGTTTATTACAGGGAGGGCGCGTCTATGGCTACACCTTC.

In this sample, this clonotype turned up many times. This rearrangement joins TRBV20-1 to TRBJ1-5; no definite D call. CDR3 length: 14 residues. Germline lookup yields CDR1 DFQATT and CDR2 SNEGSKA (reference sequence). V shed 1 base and J shed 0 bases, with 7 bases lying between them. The CDR3 DNA reads TGCAGTGCTAGAGGCACGTATAGCAATCAGCCCCAGCATTTT. It specifies CSARGTYSNQPQHF.

CDR3 coding DNA: TGTGCCAGCAGCCAAGCGAGGGGATGGGCAAACGAGCAGTACTTC. Its translation: CASSQARGWANEQYF. The V call is TRBV14, the J call TRBJ2-7; the D call may be TRBD1 or TRBD2 (5 bases each). Trimming cost V 1 base and J 5 bases, with 15 bases left between them. Germline-derived CDR1 and CDR2 are SGHDN and FVKESK. CDR3 length equals 15 residues.

The chain uses TRBV20-1 and TRBJ2-7; D ambiguous. With 0 bases removed from V and 2 bases from J, the gap between germline ends came to 8 bases. The germline V gene encodes CDR1 DFQATT and CDR2 SNEGSKA (reference sequence). The length of the CDR3 is 13 residues. CDR3 bases: TGCAGTGCTAGAGAATCAGGTACCTACGAGCAGTACTTC. This codes for CSARESGTYEQYF.

In this sample, this clonotype turned up many times. The CDR3 protein is CASSLDQVNTEAFF. CDR3 sequence (DNA): TGTGCCAGCAGCTTAGATCAGGTGAACACTGAAGCTTTCTTT. This chain connects TRBV11-2 to TRBJ1-1; D is undetermined. The V gene's germline CDR1 is SGHAT and CDR2 FQNNGV. This CDR3 region has 14 residues. Trimming left V 0 bases short and J 0 bases short, with 5 bases between. Together with reference TRBV11-2 and TRBJ1-1, the CDR3 gives the full variable domain: EAGVAQSPRYKIIEKRQSVAFWCNPISGHATLYWYQQILGQGPKLLIQFQNNGVVDDSQLPKDRFSAERLKGVDSTLKIQPAKLEDSAVYLCASSLDQVNTEAFFGQGTRLTVV.

At least ten counts were recorded for this clonotype. The V and J genes are TRBV19 and TRBJ1-1; D is uncertain. Trimming took off 3 bases at V and 5 bases at J, with 10 bases between the two ends. The CDR3 extends over 13 amino acids. Germline values: CDR1 LNHDA, CDR2 SQIVND (reference sequence). The CDR3 DNA reads TGTGCCAGTAGTATTAACCTGAGGACTGAAGCTTTCTTT. Residues: CASSINLRTEAFF.

This clonotype was recorded at least ten times. The V and J genes are TRBV6-5 and TRBJ2-6; weak D call: TRBD2 (5 bases). This CDR3 contains 16 residues. From germline, CDR1 is MNHEY and CDR2 SVGAGI. V was pared by 2 bases and J by 2 bases, with 10 bases between. The DNA for the CDR3 is TGTGCCAGCAGTTACACTAACGGGGCTGGGGCCAACGTCCTGACTTTC. Translating gives CASSYTNGAGANVLTF.

The chain carries TRBV7-2 and TRBJ2-7; D is undetermined. This CDR3 has 12 residues. Trimming removed 6 bases at V and 5 bases at J, with 11 bases between. Germline CDR1 reads SGHTA; CDR2 reads FQGNSA. The CDR3 reads CASSLTRDEQYF. The CDR3 DNA reads as TGTGCCAGCAGTCTAACCCGCGACGAGCAGTACTTC.

This clonotype was seen ten or more times. The V call is TRBV11-2, the J call TRBJ2-5; D unresolved. V was trimmed by 1 base and J by 5 bases, leaving 14 bases between them. This CDR3 region has 15 residues. The germline V gene has CDR1 SGHAT and CDR2 FQNNGV. CDR3 loop: CASSLGSGPHETQYF. The CDR3 DNA follows: TGTGCCAGCAGCTTAGGTTCCGGTCCCCACGAGACCCAGTACTTC.

This clonotype occurred many times. This chain connects TRBV7-2 to TRBJ1-1; D gene ambiguous. This CDR3 has 13 amino acids. The V gene lost 7 bases and the J gene lost 4 bases, with 13 bases spanning the gap. Germline loops: CDR1 SGHTA, CDR2 FQGNSA. For the CDR3, the DNA is TGTGCCAGCAAATTCGCCGACGGCACTGAAGCTTTCTTT. Translated, it gives CASKFADGTEAFF.

This clonotype was recorded many times. The chain is built from TRBV12-3 or TRBV12-4 and TRBJ1-6; D might be TRBD1 (5 bases). The CDR3 spans 17 residues. Trimming pared 3 bases from V and 8 bases from J, leaving 20 bases between. The CDR3 coding sequence is TGTGCCAGCAGTTTGATCCATCAAGGGGAACGTGATTCACCCCTCCACTTT. Translating it yields CASSLIHQGERDSPLHF.

CDR3 sequence (DNA): TGTGCCAGCAGGGCGGGACAGGGGGCGGTCGGGGAGCTGTTTTTT. Amino acids: CASRAGQGAVGELFF. The chain combines TRBV28 with TRBJ2-2; 12 nucleotides align to TRBD1. The CDR3 contains 15 residues. With 6 bases clipped from V and 7 bases from J, the junction kept 6 bases outside the gene matches. Germline V gene sequence: CDR1 MDHEN, CDR2 SYDVKM.

This chain connects TRBV20-1 to TRBJ2-7; the D gene could be TRBD1 or TRBD2 (5 bases each). The germline CDR1 and CDR2 sequences are DFQATT and SNEGSKA (reference sequence). V was cut by 1 base and J by 7 bases, with 14 bases left in between. The CDR3 loop spans 13 amino acids. The CDR3 loop is CSARVPGAGEQYF. The CDR3 DNA is TGCAGTGCTAGAGTGCCCGGGGCCGGGGAGCAGTACTTC.

This clonotype was seen at least ten times. The V call is TRBV6-2 or TRBV6-3, the J call TRBJ2-7, with TRBD1 identical over 8 bases. Germline V gene lookup returns CDR1 MNHEY and CDR2 SVGEGT. CDR3 size: 13 residues. J was trimmed by 10 bases and V by 0 bases; bases with no gene match: 5. The DNA of the CDR3 is TGTGCCAGCAGTTACTCGCCAGGGGGCGAACAGTACTTC. Translating gives CASSYSPGGEQYF.

Ten or more counts support this clonotype. This sequence joins TRBV25-1 and TRBJ2-7; no reliable D call. The CDR3 length is 11 residues. Trimming stripped 4 bases from V and 5 bases from J, with 6 bases between. CDR1 is MGHDK and CDR2 is SYGVNS in the germline V gene. The DNA of the CDR3 is TGTGCCAGCAGTGCGCGCCACGAGCAGTACTTC. Protein: CASSARHEQYF.

The chain recombines TRBV19 with TRBJ2-7; D might be TRBD1 (5 bases). Between the trimmed V and J ends, which lost 3 bases and 6 bases, there was a span of 15 bases. CDR1 is LNHDA, CDR2 SQIVND, per germline (reference sequence). The CDR3 consists of 14 residues. CDR3: CASSMKGVPSEQYF. CDR3 sequence (DNA): TGTGCCAGTAGTATGAAAGGGGTACCAAGCGAGCAGTACTTC. The full variable domain, with the rest looked up from reference TRBV19 and TRBJ2-7, is DGGITQSPKYLFRKEGQNVTLSCEQNLNHDAMYWYRQDPGQGLRLIYYSQIVNDFQKGDIAEGYSVSREKKESFPLTVTSAQKNPTAFYLCASSMKGVPSEQYFGPGTRLTVT.

The rearrangement joins TRBV12-3 or TRBV12-4 to TRBJ1-1, with TRBD1 matching 9 bases. The DNA end favors TRBJ1-6, so the J call may be wrong. The CDR3 consists of 15 residues. The DNA of the CDR3 is TGTGCCAGCAGTCTACAGGGGGCGCAGGGTTCACCCCTCCACTTT. It specifies CASSLQGAQGSPLHF.

This clonotype showed up many times. Being one base from a much bigger clone, this may be a read error. This chain connects TRBV12-5 to TRBJ2-5, with D unclear. The germline CDR1 and CDR2 sequences are LGHNT and FRNRAP. This CDR3 comprises 14 residues. The CDR3 bases are TGTGCTAGTGGTTTGGAGGACGTTCAAGAGACCAAGTACTTC. Translating it yields CASGLEDVQETKYF.

Many counts were recorded for this clonotype. The chain recombines TRBV12-3 or TRBV12-4 with TRBJ2-4; D not resolved. V lost 8 bases to trimming and J lost 2 bases, with 19 bases between them. This CDR3 contains 16 residues. CDR3 sequence (DNA): TGTGCCAGCGAAGAAGGGATGGGAAAGACCAAAAACATTCAGTACTTC. It yields the protein CASEEGMGKTKNIQYF.

J is TRBJ1-2 and V is TRBV6-1; D unclear. The V gene lost 7 bases and the J gene lost 4 bases, with 13 bases spanning the gap. Germline assignment: CDR1 MNHNS and CDR2 SASEGT. The CDR3 extends over 13 amino acids. The CDR3 reads CASTLDGSYGYTF. The CDR3 DNA follows: TGTGCCAGCACCCTGGACGGATCCTATGGCTACACCTTC.

At least ten counts were recorded for this clonotype. The V gene is TRBV27, the J gene TRBJ2-7; a weak D match, TRBD2 (6 bases). This CDR3 spans 15 amino acids. Trimming left V 5 bases short and J 3 bases short, with 17 bases between. Germline CDR1 and CDR2: MNHEY and SMNVEV (reference sequence). The CDR3 DNA reads TGTGCCAGCAGTCCCTCCTGGCGGGACGGCTACGAGCAGTACTTC. Encoded protein: CASSPSWRDGYEQYF.